The entry below gives a single TCR beta chain sequence along with its context. Its antigen is not known. Assay used: immunoSEQ multiplex PCR; TCRdb lists only in-frame clones, some missing. The table has 100,000 to 110,000 clones, about nine tenths seen once. This sample stems from a study of T cell responses to AZD1222 COVID-19 vaccine. Study-level information: Whether given at about 4 or about 12 weeks, second doses were pooled. Notes on the study in general: When two AZD1222 doses had been given, Spike-specific TCR breadth and depth rose. Most donors were white British and more were female, and clonal diversity was possibly underestimated.

The CDR3 runs 16 residues. The V gene's germline CDR1 is SGHRS and CDR2 YFSETQ. V was clipped by 4 bases and J by 0 bases, with 13 bases between them. Source: peripheral blood, taken on day 0 of AZD1222 vaccination. The J gene is TRBJ2-2, the V gene TRBV5-1, with D unclear. The source of this sequence is an adult in good health. CDR3 bases: TGCGCCAGCAGCATTACCGCTACCCCGAACACCGGGGAGCTGTTTTTT. This encodes CASSITATPNTGELFF.